The 20 T cell receptor beta chains below come from one sample, sequenced in a study of cytomegalovirus exposure and HLA in healthy donors (dated by TCRdb to 2016 to 2017). Library prep was done by the immunoSEQ multiplex PCR assay. For the multiplex PCR, a mixture combining 60 forward primers for TCR Vbeta segments and 13 reverse primers for TCR Jbeta segments was used. As stored in TCRdb, this immuneACCESS dataset retains in-frame rearrangements with V and J assigned. A fraction of the clones does not appear; measured against another copy, unresolved V genes explain less than half of the discrepancy, and the remainder lacks a known reason. For this sample the table gives 270,000 or so clones, of which around 90% were detected only once. The biggest ten clones account for around 1.7% of the sample. The sample was PBMCs. These receptors all stem from a girl aged 2-15 years in good health and CMV-seronegative.

The chain has TRBV12-2 and TRBJ1-2; TRBD1 was called by the table and not checked on the DNA. TRBV12-2 constitutes a pseudogene. This CDR3 is built from 14 residues. CDR3 in amino acids: CASRADRPNYGYTF. In DNA form, the CDR3 reads TGTGCAAGTCGCGCGGACAGACCTAACTATGGCTACACCTTC.

This chain uses TRBV25-1 with TRBJ2-3; 7 bases line up with TRBD2. J lost 6 bases, V lost 6 bases, and 6 bases had no gene match. CDR1 MGHDK and CDR2 SYGVNS come from the germline V gene. The CDR3 length is 13 residues. This CDR3 reads CASSLAGVDTQYF. The CDR3 DNA is TGTGCCAGCAGCTTAGCGGGCGTGGATACGCAGTATTTT.

The chain employs TRBV7-2 and TRBJ1-1; D not certain. The CDR3 totals 16 residues. Germline CDR1 SGHTA, CDR2 FQGNSA. Deletions cut 0 bases from V and 0 bases from J, with 11 bases between. The CDR3 reads CASSLALGLMNTEAFF. The CDR3 DNA follows: TGTGCCAGCAGCTTAGCGTTAGGACTGATGAACACTGAAGCTTTCTTT.

This rearrangement joins TRBV7-2 to TRBJ1-5; D unresolved. CDR3 length equals 16 residues. V lost 0 bases and J lost 4, with 13 bases in between. CDR1 and CDR2 from the germline V gene are SGHTA and FQGNSA. CDR3 nucleotide sequence: TGTGCCAGCAGCTTAGCCTCCGTTGGCGGTAATCAGCCCCAGCATTTT. Residues: CASSLASVGGNQPQHF.

Details on this clone: Other DNA sequences in the sample encode the same CDR3. This sequence joins TRBV7-9 and TRBJ1-2; D not resolved. The CDR3 is 13 residues long. Trimming stripped 5 bases from V and 6 bases from J, with 13 bases between. Germline-derived CDR1 and CDR2 are SEHNR and FQNEAQ (reference sequence). CDR3 nucleotides: TGTGCCAGCAGCCCGACTGGCCGGGATGGCTACACCTTC. Protein product: CASSPTGRDGYTF. Looking up the rest from reference TRBV7-9 and TRBJ1-2 gives the full variable domain: DTGVSQNPRHKITKRGQNVTFRCDPISEHNRLYWYRQTLGQGPEFLTYFQNEAQLEKSRLLSDRFSAERPKGSFSTLEIQRTEQGDSAMYLCASSPTGRDGYTFGSGTRLTVV.

V and J are TRBV6-1 and TRBJ2-7; 11 bases match TRBD2. Germline CDR1 reads MNHNS; CDR2 reads SASEGT. This CDR3 spans 15 amino acids. V lost 6 bases, J lost 6 bases, and 10 bases stayed unmatched. The CDR3 is CASRNSGGALSEQYF. CDR3 DNA: TGTGCCAGCAGAAATAGCGGGGGGGCCTTAAGCGAGCAGTACTTC.

This clone has a single count. The chain combines TRBV7-6 with TRBJ2-3, with D maybe TRBD1 (6 bases). This CDR3 is 16 amino acids long. Germline CDR1 and CDR2: SGHVS and FNYEAQ. Deletions cut 4 bases from V and 0 bases from J, with 14 bases between. CDR3 in amino acids: CASSSTGRPSTDTQYF. The CDR3 DNA reads TGTGCCAGCAGCTCCACAGGGAGACCGAGCACAGATACGCAGTATTTT.

This chain joins TRBV7-2 and TRBJ1-1; D possibly corresponds to TRBD1 (5 bases). Trimming stripped 5 bases from V and 7 bases from J, with 11 bases between. The CDR3 totals 12 residues. Germline CDR1 and CDR2: SGHTA and FQGNSA. CDR3 bases: TGTGCCAGCAGCCGTCCGGGGGTTGAAGCTTTCTTT. Protein sequence: CASSRPGVEAFF.

The gene calls are TRBV29-1 and TRBJ1-2; maybe TRBD1 (5 bases). The V gene lost 1 base and the J gene lost 6 bases, with 15 bases spanning the gap. Germline V lookup: CDR1 SQVTM, CDR2 ANQGSEA. The CDR3 extends over 14 amino acids. The CDR3 is CSVEGEGWVDGYTF. Written as DNA, the CDR3 is TGCAGCGTTGAAGGGGAGGGGTGGGTCGATGGCTACACCTTC.

On this clone itself: This same CDR3 is encoded by further DNA sequences in the sample. The V call is TRBV5-1, the J call TRBJ2-7; maybe TRBD2 (6 bases). The CDR3 loop spans 13 amino acids. V was trimmed by 4 bases and J by 3 bases, leaving 11 bases between them. Per germline, CDR1 SGHRS and CDR2 YFSETQ. The CDR3 is CASSRGGSYEQYF. The CDR3 nucleotides read TGCGCCAGCAGCAGGGGAGGCAGCTACGAGCAGTACTTC.

The gene calls are TRBV9 and TRBJ2-2; 13 bases line up with TRBD2. V shed 5 bases and J 0 bases; nucleotides not matched to a gene: 4. Germline-derived CDR1 and CDR2 are SGDLS and YYNGEE. The CDR3 extends over 17 amino acids. This chain's CDR3 is CASSLTSGGANTGELFF. The CDR3 region has the DNA TGTGCCAGCAGTTTAACTAGCGGGGGGGCGAACACCGGGGAGCTGTTTTTT.

The chain employs TRBV30 and TRBJ1-3, with 7 bases fitting TRBD1. Trimming at V came to 1 base and at J to 4 bases, leaving 10 bases not matched to a gene. The germline V gene encodes CDR1 GTSNPN and CDR2 SVGIG (reference sequence). The CDR3 is 16 amino acids. CDR3 residues: CAWSGTPGTVGNTIYF. Written as DNA, the CDR3 is TGTGCCTGGAGTGGTACCCCCGGGACAGTCGGAAACACCATATATTTT.

The rearrangement links TRBV19 to TRBJ2-3; tentative D call: TRBD1 (6 bases). Germline V gene lookup returns CDR1 LNHDA and CDR2 SQIVND (reference sequence). This CDR3 has 14 residues. Trimming removed 6 bases at V and 6 bases at J, with 16 bases between. CDR3 nucleotide sequence: TGTGCCAGTAGCGGTAGGGGGACGGGGGATACGCAGTATTTT. As protein: CASSGRGTGDTQYF. Filled out from reference TRBV19 and TRBJ2-3, the complete variable domain reads DGGITQSPKYLFRKEGQNVTLSCEQNLNHDAMYWYRQDPGQGLRLIYYSQIVNDFQKGDIAEGYSVSREKKESFPLTVTSAQKNPTAFYLCASSGRGTGDTQYFGPGTRLTVL.

The chain links TRBV10-2 to TRBJ1-2; 7 bases agree with TRBD1. The CDR3 spans 14 residues. Germline CDR1 is WSHSY and CDR2 is SAAADI. The V segment lost 2 bases and the J segment 4 bases; nucleotides outside the gene matches: 4. CDR3 DNA: TGCGCCAGCAGTGAGGACAGGGCATCCTATGGCTACACCTTC. This sequence encodes CASSEDRASYGYTF.

This rearrangement joins TRBV2 to TRBJ2-1; D may be TRBD2 (6 bases). CDR1 SNHLY and CDR2 FYNNEI come from the germline V gene. The V and J ends lost 9 bases and 4 bases respectively, with 13 bases between them. CDR3 length: 13 residues. The CDR3 DNA reads as TGTGCCAGTACGACGGACTATTACAATGAGCAGTTCTTC. It yields the protein CASTTDYYNEQFF.

V usage is TRBV14 and J usage is TRBJ2-2; weak D call: TRBD1 (6 bases). Germline assignment: CDR1 SGHDN and CDR2 FVKESK. There are 15 residues in the CDR3. The V end was cut by 1 base, the J end by 6 bases, with 12 bases between. The CDR3 spells CASSQAGGWAGELFF. In nucleotides, the CDR3 is TGTGCCAGCAGCCAAGCTGGGGGCTGGGCCGGGGAGCTGTTTTTT. The complete variable domain, with remaining parts taken from reference TRBV14 and TRBJ2-2, reads EAGVTQFPSHSVIEKGQTVTLRCDPISGHDNLYWYRRVMGKEIKFLLHFVKESKQDESGMPNNRFLAERTGGTYSTLKVQPAELEDSGVYFCASSQAGGWAGELFFGEGSRLTVL.

The CDR3 DNA sequence: TGTGCCAGCAGTGGACTAGCGGGAGGGTCCTACGAGCAGTACTTC. Translation gives CASSGLAGGSYEQYF. The genes are TRBV25-1 and TRBJ2-5; 14 nucleotides line up with TRBD2. The tail of the sequence fits TRBJ2-7 better, so the J call may be wrong. Germline loops: CDR1 MGHDK, CDR2 SYGVNS. This CDR3 comprises 15 residues.

This clone was recorded once. The chain recombines TRBV4-2 with TRBJ2-1; 10 nucleotides match TRBD2. The CDR3 consists of 15 residues. V lost 1 base to trimming and J lost 5 bases; unmatched junction nucleotides: 2. Germline CDR1 LGHNA, CDR2 YNFKEQ. CDR3 sequence: CASSQGTSGDNEQFF. CDR3 sequence (DNA): TGTGCCAGCAGCCAAGGGACTAGCGGCGACAATGAGCAGTTCTTC.

This rearrangement joins TRBV28 to TRBJ1-5, with D possibly being TRBD1 (5 bases). The V end was cut by 1 base, the J end by 0 bases, with 10 bases between. From germline, CDR1 is MDHEN and CDR2 SYDVKM. The CDR3 extends over 16 amino acids. CDR3 DNA: TGTGCCAGCAGTTTATTCCACAGGAATAGCAATCAGCCCCAGCATTTT. This gives the protein CASSLFHRNSNQPQHF.

CDR3 in amino acids: CATSRDLGRGEEKLFF. The CDR3 nucleotides read TGTGCCACCAGCAGAGATTTAGGCAGGGGGGAGGAAAAACTGTTTTTT. This rearrangement joins TRBV15 to TRBJ1-4; 7 bases are shared with TRBD1. J was trimmed by 8 bases and V by 0 bases; bases with no gene match: 9. This CDR3 is built from 16 residues. The germline CDR1 and CDR2 sequences are LNHNV and YYDKDF (reference sequence).